There are many counts of the clone carrying this TCR beta chain. The antigen remains undetermined. The record originates from a study of regulatory T cells in long-lasting Graves disease. Study conclusions and caveats: Samples came from peripheral blood alone, without thyroid tissue.

Germline lookup yields CDR1 MGHRA and CDR2 YSYEKL. The CDR3 extends over 15 amino acids. Between the trimmed V and J ends, which lost 0 bases and 5 bases, there was a span of 13 bases. As for time point: newly diagnosed GD, antithyroid drugs for less than 3 months. Researchers made the TCR library from RNA that was extracted from PBMCs. A roughly 8.3-milliliter sample of peripheral blood was drawn into EDTA tubes. Assembly of TCR beta libraries relied on iRepertoire HTBI primers together with Arm-PCR of CDR3 regions. Each CDR3 protein is one row after TCRdb ran MiXCR on the multiplex PCR reads. The data show hundreds of thousands of distinct CDR3 sequences, with 15% to 19% seen just once and about 24% held by the top ten.

The specimen was peripheral blood mononuclear cells (PBMCs), collected at new diagnosis, from a patient treated with antithyroid drugs. The chain couples TRBV4-1 to TRBJ2-5; possibly TRBD1 for D (5 bases). The sequence was collected from a female donor with Graves disease. The CDR3 DNA is TGCGCCAGCAGCCAAGATGGGGCTGGGTGGGAGACCCAGTACTTC. Translating it yields CASSQDGAGWETQYF.